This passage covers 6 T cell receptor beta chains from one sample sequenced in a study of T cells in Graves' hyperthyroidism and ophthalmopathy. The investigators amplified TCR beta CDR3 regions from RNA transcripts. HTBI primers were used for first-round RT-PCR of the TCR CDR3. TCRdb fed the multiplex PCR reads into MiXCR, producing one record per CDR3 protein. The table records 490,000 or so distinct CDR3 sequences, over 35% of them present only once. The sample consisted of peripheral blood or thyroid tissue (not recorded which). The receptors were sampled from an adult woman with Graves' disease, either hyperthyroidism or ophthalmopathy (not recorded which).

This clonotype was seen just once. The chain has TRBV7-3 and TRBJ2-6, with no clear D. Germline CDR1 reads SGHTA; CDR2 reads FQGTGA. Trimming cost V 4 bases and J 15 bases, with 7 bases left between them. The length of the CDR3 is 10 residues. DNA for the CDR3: TGTGCCAGCAGCTCGGACGGCCTGACTTTC. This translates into CASSSDGLTF.

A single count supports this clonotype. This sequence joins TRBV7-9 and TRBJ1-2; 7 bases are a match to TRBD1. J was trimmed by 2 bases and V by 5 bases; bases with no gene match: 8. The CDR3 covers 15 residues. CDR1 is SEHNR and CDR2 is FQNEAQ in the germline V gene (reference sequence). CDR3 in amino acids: CASSKAAGQNYGYTF. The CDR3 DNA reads TGTGCCAGCAGCAAAGCCGCGGGACAGAACTATGGCTACACCTTC. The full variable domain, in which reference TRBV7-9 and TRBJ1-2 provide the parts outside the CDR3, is DTGVSQNPRHKITKRGQNVTFRCDPISEHNRLYWYRQTLGQGPEFLTYFQNEAQLEKSRLLSDRFSAERPKGSFSTLEIQRTEQGDSAMYLCASSKAAGQNYGYTFGSGTRLTVV.

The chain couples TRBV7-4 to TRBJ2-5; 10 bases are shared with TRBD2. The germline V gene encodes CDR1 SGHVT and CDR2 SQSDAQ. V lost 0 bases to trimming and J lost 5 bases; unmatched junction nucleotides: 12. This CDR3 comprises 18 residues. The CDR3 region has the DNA TGTGCCAGCAGCTTAGCGTCTCTCACCGGGACTAGCGTGGAGACCCAGTACTTC. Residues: CASSLASLTGTSVETQYF.

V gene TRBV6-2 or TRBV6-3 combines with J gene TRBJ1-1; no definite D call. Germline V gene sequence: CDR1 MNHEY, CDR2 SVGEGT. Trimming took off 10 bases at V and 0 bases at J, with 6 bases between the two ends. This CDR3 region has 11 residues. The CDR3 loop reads CATVMNTEAFF. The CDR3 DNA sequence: TGTGCCACCGTTATGAACACTGAAGCTTTCTTT.

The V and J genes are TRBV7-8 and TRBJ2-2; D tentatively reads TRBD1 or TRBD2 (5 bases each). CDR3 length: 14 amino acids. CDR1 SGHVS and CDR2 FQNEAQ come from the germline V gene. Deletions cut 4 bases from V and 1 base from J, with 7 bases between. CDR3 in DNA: TGTGCCAGCAGCTGGGACGGGAACACCGGGGAGCTGTTTTTT. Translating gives CASSWDGNTGELFF.

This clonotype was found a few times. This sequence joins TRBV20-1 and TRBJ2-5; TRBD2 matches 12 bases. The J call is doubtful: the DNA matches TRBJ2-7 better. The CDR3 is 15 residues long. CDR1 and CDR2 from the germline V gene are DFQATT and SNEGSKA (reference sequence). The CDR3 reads CGLGTSGHSDYEQYF. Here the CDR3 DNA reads TGCGGCCTTGGGACTAGCGGGCATTCCGACTACGAGCAGTACTTC.